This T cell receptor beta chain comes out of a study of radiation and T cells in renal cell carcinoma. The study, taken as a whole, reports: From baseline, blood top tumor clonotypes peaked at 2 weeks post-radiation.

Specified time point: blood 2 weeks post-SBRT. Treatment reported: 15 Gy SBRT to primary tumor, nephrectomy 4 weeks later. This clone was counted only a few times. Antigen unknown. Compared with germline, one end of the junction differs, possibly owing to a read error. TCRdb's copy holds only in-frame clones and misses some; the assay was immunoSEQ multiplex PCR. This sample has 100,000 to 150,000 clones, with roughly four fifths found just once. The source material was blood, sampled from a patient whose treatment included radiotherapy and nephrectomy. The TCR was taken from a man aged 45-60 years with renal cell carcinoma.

CDR3 sequence reads: CASSFAGGSTDTQYF. The CDR3 DNA sequence: TGTGCCAGCAGTTTTGCGGGGGGGAGCACAGATACGCAGTATTTT. The J gene is TRBJ2-3, the V gene TRBV10-3; 9 nucleotides agree with TRBD2. The CDR3 consists of 15 residues. Germline CDR1 ENHRY, CDR2 SYGVKD.